The 20 T cell receptor beta chains presented below share a single source sample, sequenced in a study of Ad26.COV2.S vaccination and SARS-CoV-2 variants. Treatment specified: some 19 received Ad26.COV2.S at low or high dose, single or two shots; roughly five received placebo; per-sample allocation not given. Repertoires come from day 63 after the first vaccine or placebo injection. Produced via immunoSEQ multiplex PCR; TCRdb's table is partial and in-frame only. The top ten clones hold around 4.5% of a sample with around 450,000 clones, 90% of them seen once. This specimen consisted of peripheral blood, obtained in a trial of Ad26.COV2.S vaccine versus placebo. The receptor set was obtained from a person aged 18-65 years who received the Ad26.COV2.S COVID-19 vaccine or a placebo.

This clone showed up just once. The J gene is TRBJ1-2, the V gene TRBV29-1; TRBD1 matches 9 bases. Germline V CDR1 and CDR2: SQVTM, ANQGSEA. The CDR3 covers 15 residues. After removal of 5 bases from V and 7 bases from J, the junction contained 14 bases not matched to a gene. The CDR3 DNA is TGCAGCGTTCAGACAGGGGGGAACAGTCTGGGTGGCTACACCTTC. As protein: CSVQTGGNSLGGYTF.

This clone has just one count. The V gene is TRBV3-1 (or the pseudogene TRBV3-2), the J gene TRBJ2-5, with 13 bases matching TRBD2. Germline V gives CDR1 LGHDT, CDR2 YNNKEL (reference sequence). V shed 1 base, J shed 3 bases, and the junction held 8 bases outside the gene matches. The CDR3 covers 18 residues. The CDR3 here is CASSQAGLAGIGKETQYF. The DNA for the CDR3 is TGTGCCAGCAGCCAAGCGGGACTAGCGGGAATCGGGAAAGAGACCCAGTACTTC.

V is TRBV7-9 and J is TRBJ2-5; 7 bases align to TRBD1. Trimming at V came to 5 bases and at J to 2 bases, leaving 5 bases not matched to a gene. CDR3 length equals 14 residues. Germline assignment: CDR1 SEHNR and CDR2 FQNEAQ (reference sequence). The CDR3, as DNA: TGTGCCAGCAGCGACAGGGTTTCACAAGAGACCCAGTACTTC. This sequence encodes CASSDRVSQETQYF.

The CDR3 DNA reads as TGTGCCAGCAGCTTACAGGGGGCCAGCACCGGGGAGCTGTTTTTT. It yields the protein CASSLQGASTGELFF. The rearrangement uses TRBV5-4 and TRBJ2-2; 9 positions agree with TRBD1. The CDR3 is 15 amino acids. The trim removed 2 bases at V and 4 bases at J, leaving 3 bases unmatched. CDR1 is SGHNT, CDR2 YYREEE, per germline (reference sequence).

The chain couples TRBV18 to TRBJ2-7, with 14 bases identical to TRBD2. The V and J ends lost 3 bases and 4 bases, in that order; junction bases with no gene match: 5. Per germline, CDR1 KGHSH and CDR2 LQKENI. The CDR3 totals 16 residues. The CDR3 DNA reads TGTGCCAGCTCACCCCCGGGACTAGCGGGAGCGTACGAGCAGTACTTC. This sequence encodes CASSPPGLAGAYEQYF.

V and J are TRBV5-1 and TRBJ2-1; 9 bases are shared with TRBD2. V was clipped by 4 bases and J by 5 bases; unmatched bases: 7. CDR1 SGHRS and CDR2 YFSETQ come from the germline V gene. There are 15 residues in the CDR3. The CDR3 sequence is CASSKSGRLDNEQFF. Here the CDR3 DNA reads TGCGCCAGCAGCAAAAGCGGGAGGCTTGACAATGAGCAGTTCTTC.

The CDR3 DNA reads TGCAGCGTGGTCCTCGGAAGGACTTATGAGCAGTTCTTC. Protein sequence: CSVVLGRTYEQFF. The chain has TRBV29-1 and TRBJ2-1; TRBD2 is a possible D gene (5 bases). This CDR3 contains 13 residues. V shed 6 bases and J shed 8 bases, with 17 bases lying between them. Germline V gene lookup returns CDR1 SQVTM and CDR2 ANQGSEA.

The table lists this clone with a count of one. CDR3 residues: CASSYDSLGEQFF. CDR3 coding DNA: TGTGCCAGCAGTTACGACAGCCTAGGTGAGCAGTTCTTC. The rearrangement links TRBV6-6 to TRBJ2-1; a possible D gene is TRBD1 (5 bases). Germline-derived CDR1 and CDR2 are MNHNY and SVGAGI (reference sequence). With 2 bases removed from V and 9 bases from J, the gap between germline ends came to 11 bases. This CDR3 comprises 13 residues.

The chain combines TRBV3-1 (or the pseudogene TRBV3-2) with TRBJ2-5; perhaps TRBD1 as D (5 bases). The V end lost 2 bases, the J end lost 1 base, and 8 bases lay between the germline ends. CDR3 length: 14 amino acids. CDR1 and CDR2 (germline): LGHDT, YNNKEL (reference sequence). The chain's CDR3 is CASSQLTGQETQYF. CDR3 DNA: TGTGCCAGCAGCCAACTAACAGGCCAAGAGACCCAGTACTTC.

This sequence joins TRBV27 and TRBJ1-5; D remains ambiguous. This CDR3 is built from 13 residues. Trimming pared 2 bases from V and 6 bases from J, leaving 8 bases between. The germline V gene has CDR1 MNHEY and CDR2 SMNVEV (reference sequence). DNA of the CDR3: TGTGCCAGCAGTTTAGTTTGGGGTCAGCCCCAGCATTTT. Protein sequence: CASSLVWGQPQHF.

This chain connects TRBV7-8 to TRBJ1-4, with 9 bases fitting TRBD1. Germline-derived CDR1 and CDR2 are SGHVS and FQNEAQ. Trimming at V came to 1 base and at J to 11 bases, leaving 5 bases not matched to a gene. CDR3 length equals 14 residues. The CDR3 bases are TGTGCCAGCAGCTTAGAAGGGACAGGGCCGAAACTGTTTTTT. It encodes CASSLEGTGPKLFF.

This clone occurred a few times. This same CDR3 is encoded by further DNA sequences in the sample. In DNA form, the CDR3 reads TGTGCCAGCAGTTACTCGTCCTACGAGCAGTACTTC. Encoded protein: CASSYSSYEQYF. V gene TRBV6-6 combines with J gene TRBJ2-7; no reliable D call. CDR3 length: 12 amino acids. Trimming shortened V by 0 bases and J by 1 base, and 1 base separated the two germline ends. Germline V gene sequence: CDR1 MNHNY, CDR2 SVGAGI (reference sequence).

The rearrangement joins TRBV18 to TRBJ2-2; TRBD1 is a possible D gene (5 bases). The germline CDR1 and CDR2 sequences are KGHSH and LQKENI. The CDR3 is 15 amino acids. Trimming removed 6 bases at V and 1 base at J, with 12 bases between. CDR3 DNA sequence: TGTGCCAGCTCCTGGGGCGCCGGGAACACCGGGGAGCTGTTTTTT. It yields the protein CASSWGAGNTGELFF.

The chain combines TRBV5-6 with TRBJ2-7; 11 bases are a match to TRBD2. In germline, CDR1 is SGHDT, CDR2 YYEEEE. The trim removed 0 bases at V and 2 bases at J, leaving 4 bases unmatched. The CDR3 has 16 residues. CDR3 sequence reads: CASSLDLAGGTYEQYF. CDR3 nucleotide sequence: TGTGCCAGCAGCTTGGATCTAGCGGGAGGAACCTACGAGCAGTACTTC.

The rearrangement uses TRBV5-4 and TRBJ2-7; D is uncertain. Trimming stripped 0 bases from V and 3 bases from J, with 7 bases between. The germline V gene has CDR1 SGHNT and CDR2 YYREEE (reference sequence). The CDR3 is 13 amino acids. The DNA for the CDR3 is TGTGCCAGCAGCTTGGGACTGAACTACGAGCAGTACTTC. It specifies CASSLGLNYEQYF.

This clone was seen only once. The chain has TRBV3-1 (or the pseudogene TRBV3-2) and TRBJ2-1; the D is unclear. Germline V gene lookup returns CDR1 LGHDT and CDR2 YNNKEL (reference sequence). The CDR3 covers 14 residues. V was cut by 0 bases and J by 6 bases, with 9 bases left in between. CDR3 protein: CASSQDSKLNEQFF. The CDR3 DNA is TGTGCCAGCAGCCAAGATTCGAAGCTCAATGAGCAGTTCTTC.

V and J are TRBV28 and TRBJ1-4; possible D gene TRBD1, 6 bases. Germline loops: CDR1 MDHEN, CDR2 SYDVKM. This CDR3 is built from 13 residues. Here the CDR3 reads CAVLQGRNEKLFF. Here the CDR3 DNA reads TGTGCTGTCCTCCAGGGGAGGAATGAAAAACTGTTTTTT. Together with reference TRBV28 and TRBJ1-4, the CDR3 gives the full variable domain: DVKVTQSSRYLVKRTGEKVFLECVQDMDHENMFWYRQDPGLGLRLIYFSYDVKMKEKGDIPEGYSVSREKKERFSLILESASTNQTSMYLCAVLQGRNEKLFFGSGTQLSVL.

V and J are TRBV19 and TRBJ2-1; D is possibly TRBD2 (6 bases). The V and J ends lost 3 bases and 0 bases respectively, with 12 bases between them. The germline gives CDR1 LNHDA, CDR2 SQIVND (reference sequence). The CDR3 covers 16 residues. The CDR3 nucleotides are TGTGCCAGTAGTATTACGGGACTCACCTCCTACAATGAGCAGTTCTTC. Protein: CASSITGLTSYNEQFF.

This clone has only one observation. This chain uses TRBV19 with TRBJ2-2, with D perhaps matching TRBD2 (6 bases). V was shortened by 3 bases and J by 2 bases, with 16 bases between the two germline ends. The CDR3 has 17 amino acids. Per the germline V gene, CDR1 is LNHDA and CDR2 is SQIVND (reference sequence). CDR3 sequence: CASSITRSGLNTGELFF. Written as DNA, the CDR3 is TGTGCCAGTAGTATCACCCGTAGCGGCCTAAACACCGGGGAGCTGTTTTTT. The whole variable domain, filled in from reference TRBV19 and TRBJ2-2, reads DGGITQSPKYLFRKEGQNVTLSCEQNLNHDAMYWYRQDPGQGLRLIYYSQIVNDFQKGDIAEGYSVSREKKESFPLTVTSAQKNPTAFYLCASSITRSGLNTGELFFGEGSRLTVL.

This clone was observed a single time. This sequence joins TRBV9 and TRBJ2-1; possible D gene TRBD1, 6 bases. Trimming took 4 bases from V and 9 from J, leaving 14 bases between them. The CDR3 has 13 residues. CDR1 is SGDLS and CDR2 is YYNGEE in the germline V gene. Here the CDR3 DNA reads TGTGCCAGCAGCACAAGGGGGTTTGGTGAGCAGTTCTTC. Translated: CASSTRGFGEQFF.